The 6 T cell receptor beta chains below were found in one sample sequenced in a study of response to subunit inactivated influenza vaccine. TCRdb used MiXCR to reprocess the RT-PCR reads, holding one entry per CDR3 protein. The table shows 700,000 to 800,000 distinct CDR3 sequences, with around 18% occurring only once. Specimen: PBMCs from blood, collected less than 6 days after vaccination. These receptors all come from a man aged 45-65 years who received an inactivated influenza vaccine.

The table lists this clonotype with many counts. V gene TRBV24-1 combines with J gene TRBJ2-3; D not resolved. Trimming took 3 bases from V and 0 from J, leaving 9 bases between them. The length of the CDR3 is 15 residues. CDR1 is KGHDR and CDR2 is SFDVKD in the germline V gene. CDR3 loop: CATSDEQTSTDTQYF. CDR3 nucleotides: TGTGCCACCAGTGATGAGCAGACCAGCACAGATACGCAGTATTTT.

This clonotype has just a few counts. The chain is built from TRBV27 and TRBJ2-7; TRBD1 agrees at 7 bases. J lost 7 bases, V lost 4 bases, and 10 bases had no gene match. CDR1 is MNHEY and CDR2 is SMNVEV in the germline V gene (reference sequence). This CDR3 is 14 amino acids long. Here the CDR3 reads CASSSTQGTGEQYF. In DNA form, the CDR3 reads TGTGCCAGCAGTTCCACACAGGGGACGGGGGAGCAGTACTTC.

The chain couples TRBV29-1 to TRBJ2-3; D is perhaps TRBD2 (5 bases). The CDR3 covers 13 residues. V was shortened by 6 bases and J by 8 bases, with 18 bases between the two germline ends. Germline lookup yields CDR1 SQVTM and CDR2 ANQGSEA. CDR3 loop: CSVGYRGDATQYF. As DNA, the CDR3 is TGCAGCGTAGGATATCGGGGAGACGCTACGCAGTATTTT.

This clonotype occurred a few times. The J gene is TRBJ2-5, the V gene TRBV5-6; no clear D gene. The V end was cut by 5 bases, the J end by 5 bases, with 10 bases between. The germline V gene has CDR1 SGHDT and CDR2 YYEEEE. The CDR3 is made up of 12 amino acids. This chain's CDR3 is CASSTLRETQYF. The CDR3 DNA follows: TGTGCCAGCAGTACGCTCCGGGAGACCCAGTACTTC.

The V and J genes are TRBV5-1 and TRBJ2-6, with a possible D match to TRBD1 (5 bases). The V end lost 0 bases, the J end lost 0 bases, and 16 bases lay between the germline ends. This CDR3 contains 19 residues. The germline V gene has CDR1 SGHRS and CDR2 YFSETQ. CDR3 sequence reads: CASSLEGPGLLSGANVLTF. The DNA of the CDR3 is TGCGCCAGCAGCTTGGAAGGCCCAGGGCTACTCTCTGGGGCCAACGTCCTGACTTTC.

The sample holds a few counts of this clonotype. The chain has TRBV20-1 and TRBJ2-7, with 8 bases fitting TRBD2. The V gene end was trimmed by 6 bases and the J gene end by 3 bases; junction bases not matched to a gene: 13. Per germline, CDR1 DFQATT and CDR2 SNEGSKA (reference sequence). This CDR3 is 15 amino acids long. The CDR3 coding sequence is TGCAGTGCCGCATCAGGGCGGGGGGCCGGCTACGAGCAGTACTTC. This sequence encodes CSAASGRGAGYEQYF.